This T cell receptor beta chain appears in the sequencing data of a study of glioma-infiltrating T cells after dendritic cell vaccination. The CDR3 is 13 residues long. V was pared by 2 bases and J by 9 bases, with 3 bases of the junction left unmatched. The germline V gene encodes CDR1 LNHDA and CDR2 SQIVND (reference sequence). Clones were sequenced by immunoSEQ multiplex PCR, and TCRdb holds only the in-frame ones, with some missing. This table has 90,000 to 110,000 clones, 90% appearing once. Time point indicated: after dendritic cell vaccination, including at tumor progression/relapse. The clonotype originates from a human donor with glioblastoma. This sample comprised blood, obtained after dendritic cell vaccination. The chain joins TRBV19 to TRBJ2-1, with 8 nucleotides matching TRBD2. The CDR3 region has the DNA TGTGCCAGTAGTATAACTCGGGGGGGTGAGCAGTTCTTC. Translating gives CASSITRGGEQFF.